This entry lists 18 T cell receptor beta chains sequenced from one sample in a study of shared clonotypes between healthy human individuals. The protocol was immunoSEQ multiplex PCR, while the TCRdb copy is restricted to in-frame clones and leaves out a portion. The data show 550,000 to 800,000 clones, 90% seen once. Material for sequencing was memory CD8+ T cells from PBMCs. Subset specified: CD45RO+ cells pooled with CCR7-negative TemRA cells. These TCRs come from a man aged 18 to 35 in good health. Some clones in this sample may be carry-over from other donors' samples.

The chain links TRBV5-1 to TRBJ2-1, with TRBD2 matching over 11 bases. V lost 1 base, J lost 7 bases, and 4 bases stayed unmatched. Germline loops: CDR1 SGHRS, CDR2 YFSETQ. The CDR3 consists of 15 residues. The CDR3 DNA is TGCGCCAGCAGCTTGTTTCTAGCGGGAGGAAATGAGCAGTTCTTC. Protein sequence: CASSLFLAGGNEQFF. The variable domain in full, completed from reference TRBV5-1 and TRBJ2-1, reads KAGVTQTPRYLIKTRGQQVTLSCSPISGHRSVSWYQQTPGQGLQFLFEYFSETQRNKGNFPGRFSGRQFSNSRSEMNVSTLELGDSALYLCASSLFLAGGNEQFFGPGTRLTVL.

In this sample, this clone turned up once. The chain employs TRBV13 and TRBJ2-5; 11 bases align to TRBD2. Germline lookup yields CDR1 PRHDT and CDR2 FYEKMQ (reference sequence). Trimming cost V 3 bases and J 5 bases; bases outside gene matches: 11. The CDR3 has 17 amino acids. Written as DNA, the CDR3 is TGTGCCAGCAGCTTGGCCCACCTAGCGGGAGGCCGTGAGACCCAGTACTTC. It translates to CASSLAHLAGGRETQYF.

The CDR3 coding sequence is TGTGCCAGCAGCTTAGAAACCGGGACAGCTTACGAGCAGTACTTC. Amino acids: CASSLETGTAYEQYF. The chain has TRBV11-3 and TRBJ2-7, with TRBD1 matching 7 bases. The CDR3 contains 15 residues. V shed 0 bases, J shed 4 bases, and the junction held 6 bases outside the gene matches. Germline CDR1 is SGHNT and CDR2 is YENEEA.

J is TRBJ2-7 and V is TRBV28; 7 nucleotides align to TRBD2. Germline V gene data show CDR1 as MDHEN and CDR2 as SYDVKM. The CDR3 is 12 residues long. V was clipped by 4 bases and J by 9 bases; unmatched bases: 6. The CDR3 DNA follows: TGTGCCAGCAGTTCGGACGGCGGGGGGCAGTACTTC. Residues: CASSSDGGGQYF. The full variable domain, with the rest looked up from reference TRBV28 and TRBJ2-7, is DVKVTQSSRYLVKRTGEKVFLECVQDMDHENMFWYRQDPGLGLRLIYFSYDVKMKEKGDIPEGYSVSREKKERFSLILESASTNQTSMYLCASSSDGGGQYFGPGTRLTVT.

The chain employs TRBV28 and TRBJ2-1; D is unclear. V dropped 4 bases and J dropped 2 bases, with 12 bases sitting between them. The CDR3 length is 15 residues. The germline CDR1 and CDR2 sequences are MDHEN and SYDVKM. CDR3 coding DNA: TGTGCCAGCAGTTACTCCCCAGGAACCTACAATGAGCAGTTCTTC. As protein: CASSYSPGTYNEQFF. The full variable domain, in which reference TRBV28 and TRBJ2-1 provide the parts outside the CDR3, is DVKVTQSSRYLVKRTGEKVFLECVQDMDHENMFWYRQDPGLGLRLIYFSYDVKMKEKGDIPEGYSVSREKKERFSLILESASTNQTSMYLCASSYSPGTYNEQFFGPGTRLTVL.

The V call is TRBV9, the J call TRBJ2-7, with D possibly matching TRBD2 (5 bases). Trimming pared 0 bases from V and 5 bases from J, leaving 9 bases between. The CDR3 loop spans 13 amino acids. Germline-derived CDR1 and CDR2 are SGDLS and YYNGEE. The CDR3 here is CASSVDSRDEQYF. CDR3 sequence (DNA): TGTGCCAGCAGCGTAGATTCGAGGGACGAGCAGTACTTC.

The chain's CDR3 is CASSLRMNTEAFF. The DNA for the CDR3 is TGTGCCAGCAGCCTTAGGATGAACACTGAAGCTTTCTTT. V usage is TRBV7-8 and J usage is TRBJ1-1; no reliable D call. The germline CDR1 and CDR2 sequences are SGHVS and FQNEAQ. CDR3 length: 13 amino acids. V was pared by 5 bases and J by 0 bases, with 7 bases between.

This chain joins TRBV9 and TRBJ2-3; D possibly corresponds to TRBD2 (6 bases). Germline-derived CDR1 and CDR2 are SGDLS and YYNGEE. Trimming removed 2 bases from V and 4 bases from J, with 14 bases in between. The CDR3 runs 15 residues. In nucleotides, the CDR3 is TGTGCCAGCAGCGTGGCGGGATTACGGGCAGATACGCAGTATTTT. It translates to CASSVAGLRADTQYF.

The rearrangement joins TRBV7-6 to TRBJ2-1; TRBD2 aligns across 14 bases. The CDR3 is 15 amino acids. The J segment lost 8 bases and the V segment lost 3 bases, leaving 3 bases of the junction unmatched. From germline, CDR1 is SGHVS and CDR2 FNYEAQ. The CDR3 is CASSLGTSGSHEQFF. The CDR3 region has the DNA TGTGCCAGCAGCTTGGGGACTAGCGGGAGTCATGAGCAGTTCTTC.

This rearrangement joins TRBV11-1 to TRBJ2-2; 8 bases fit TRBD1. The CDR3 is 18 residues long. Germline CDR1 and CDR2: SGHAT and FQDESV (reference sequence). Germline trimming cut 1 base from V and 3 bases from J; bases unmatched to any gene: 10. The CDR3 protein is CASSLGRTGGLYTGELFF. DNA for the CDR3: TGTGCCAGCAGCTTAGGGCGAACAGGGGGTCTGTACACCGGGGAGCTGTTTTTT.

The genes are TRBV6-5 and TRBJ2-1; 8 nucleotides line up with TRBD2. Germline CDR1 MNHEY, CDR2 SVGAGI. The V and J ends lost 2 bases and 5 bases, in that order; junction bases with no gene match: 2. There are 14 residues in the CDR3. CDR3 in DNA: TGTGCCAGCAGTTACGGGACTAGTAACAATGAGCAGTTCTTC. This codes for CASSYGTSNNEQFF.

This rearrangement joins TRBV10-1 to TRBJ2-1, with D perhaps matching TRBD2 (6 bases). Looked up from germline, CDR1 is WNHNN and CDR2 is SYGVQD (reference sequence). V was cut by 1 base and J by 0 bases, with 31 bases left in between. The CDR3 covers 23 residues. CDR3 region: CASSEWHTPSRGDSPSSYNEQFF. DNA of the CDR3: TGCGCCAGCAGTGAGTGGCATACCCCCTCGCGGGGCGATTCCCCAAGCTCCTACAATGAGCAGTTCTTC.

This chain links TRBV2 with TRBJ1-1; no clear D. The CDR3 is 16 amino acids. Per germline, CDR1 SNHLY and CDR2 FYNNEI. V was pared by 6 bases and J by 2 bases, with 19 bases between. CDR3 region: CASSAGWATSNTEAFF. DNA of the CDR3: TGTGCCAGCAGCGCCGGGTGGGCAACTAGTAACACTGAAGCTTTCTTT.

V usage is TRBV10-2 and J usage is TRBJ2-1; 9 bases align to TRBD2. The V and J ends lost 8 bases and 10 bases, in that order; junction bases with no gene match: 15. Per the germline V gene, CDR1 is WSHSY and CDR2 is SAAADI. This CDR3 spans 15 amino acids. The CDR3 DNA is TGCGCCAGCCATGGGGTGGCTAGCGGGATACGAGAGCAGTTCTTC. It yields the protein CASHGVASGIREQFF.

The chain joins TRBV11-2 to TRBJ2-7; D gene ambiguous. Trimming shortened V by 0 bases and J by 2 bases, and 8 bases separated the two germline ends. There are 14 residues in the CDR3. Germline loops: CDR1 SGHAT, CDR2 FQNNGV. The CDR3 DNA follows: TGTGCCAGCAGCTTAGACAGGAGTACCTACGAGCAGTACTTC. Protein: CASSLDRSTYEQYF.

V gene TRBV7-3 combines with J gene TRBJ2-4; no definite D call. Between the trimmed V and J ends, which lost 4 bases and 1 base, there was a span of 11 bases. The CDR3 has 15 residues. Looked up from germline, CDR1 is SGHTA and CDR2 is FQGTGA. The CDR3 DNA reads TGTGCCAGCAGCTCCCCGGCGATGGCCAAAAACATTCAGTACTTC. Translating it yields CASSSPAMAKNIQYF.

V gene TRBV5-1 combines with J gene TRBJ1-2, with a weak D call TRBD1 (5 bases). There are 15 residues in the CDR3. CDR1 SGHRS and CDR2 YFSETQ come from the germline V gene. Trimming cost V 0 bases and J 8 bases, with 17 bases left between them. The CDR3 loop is CASSLVGRAGEGYTF. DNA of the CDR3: TGCGCCAGCAGCTTGGTTGGCAGGGCAGGAGAGGGCTACACCTTC.

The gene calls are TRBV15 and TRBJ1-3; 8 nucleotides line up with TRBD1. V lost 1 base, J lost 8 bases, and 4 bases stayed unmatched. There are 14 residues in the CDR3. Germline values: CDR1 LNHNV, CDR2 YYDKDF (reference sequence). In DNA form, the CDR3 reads TGTGCCACCAGCAGAGCGACAGGGGCTGACACCATATATTTT. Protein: CATSRATGADTIYF.